Listed below are T cell receptor beta chains from one sample, sequenced in a study of PD-L1 blockade in urothelial cancer. The repertoire was sequenced with immunoSEQ multiplex PCR; TCRdb's copy has only in-frame clones and lacks some. The sample lists more than 85,000 clones, around 87% occurring once. The sequencing here drew on PBMCs, taken around atezolizumab (anti-PD-L1) treatment. The receptors were gathered from a man between 60 and 75 years old with urothelial cancer. Each CDR3 is given with its conserved first and last residue. A D gene is named only where the DNA matches it firmly. Clone size is given for some rows only: seen once, a few or many times, or a class if the clone is expanded.

cdr3_nt	cdr3_aa	j_call	v_call	clone_size	d_call
TGTGCCAGCAGTTTACAGGGCCCTGGTGAGCAGTACTTC	CASSLQGPGEQYF	TRBJ2-7	TRBV28	-	-
TGTGCCTGGAGCACGGGTGGGTGGTGGTTCTTC	CAWSTGGWWFF	TRBJ2-1	TRBV30	-	-
TGTGCCAGCAGTCCTCGGACAGATAATCAGCCCCAGCATTTT	CASSPRTDNQPQHF	TRBJ1-5	TRBV28	once	-
TGCACCAGCAGCCAGGGACAGTACAATGAGCAGTTCTTC	CTSSQGQYNEQFF	TRBJ2-1	TRBV1	-	-
TGTGCCAGCAGCTCGACCAGCGCGGAAGGGGACCAGTACTTC	CASSSTSAEGDQYF	TRBJ2-5	TRBV9	once	-
TGTGCCAGCAGCGTGGAGAGACAGGGAAATTCACCCCTCCACTTT	CASSVERQGNSPLHF	TRBJ1-6	TRBV9	few	TRBD1
TGTGCCAGCTCACCTCAGGGTGACTATGGCTACACCTTC	CASSPQGDYGYTF	TRBJ1-2	TRBV18	-	-
TGTGCGAGAACCGGGACAGGGGTAGGCAATGAGCAGTTCTTC	CARTGTGVGNEQFF	TRBJ2-1	TRBV2	-	TRBD1
TGTGCCAGCAGTAGGAACAGGGGAGACGAGCAGTACTTC	CASSRNRGDEQYF	TRBJ2-7	TRBV25-1	-	TRBD1
TGCGCCGCCACCCCTTACGCTCTGAGCCCTAATGAGCAGTTCTTC	CAATPYALSPNEQFF	TRBJ2-1	TRBV10-2	-	-
TGTGCCAGCAGCTCGGAACGGGGGGGCCTCATAGATACGCAGTATTTT	CASSSERGGLIDTQYF	TRBJ2-3	TRBV5-6	-	TRBD2
TGTGCCAGCAGCTTGGGGACAGGGCAATACGAGCAGTACTTC	CASSLGTGQYEQYF	TRBJ2-7	TRBV7-9	-	TRBD1
TGTGCCTGGACCTCAGGGGGGTGGAATTCACCCCTCCACTTT	CAWTSGGWNSPLHF	TRBJ1-6	TRBV30	-	TRBD1
TGTGCCAGCAGCTTATACGGAGGGAGGGCCGTGGACGGGGAGCTGTTTTTT	CASSLYGGRAVDGELFF	TRBJ2-2	TRBV7-6	-	TRBD2
TGTGCCAGCAGCTTATTCGGGTCTGAGCAGTTCTTC	CASSLFGSEQFF	TRBJ2-1	TRBV7-3	-	-
TGCGCCAGCAGCGTACTAGCGGGGGTCACAGATACGCAGTATTTT	CASSVLAGVTDTQYF	TRBJ2-3	TRBV5-1	-	TRBD2
TGTGCCAGCAGGCCCACTAGCGGTACCTACGAGCAGTACTTC	CASRPTSGTYEQYF	TRBJ2-7	TRBV28	-	TRBD2
TGTGCCACCAGCAGTGCCCAGGGGGCCAACGTCCTGACTTTC	CATSSAQGANVLTF	TRBJ2-6	TRBV15	few	-
TGTGCCAGCTCACCACTTGGCCGGGGGGCTTACGAGCAGTACTTC	CASSPLGRGAYEQYF	TRBJ2-7	TRBV18	-	-
TGTGCCAGCAGGCAACTACCGGGGTCTGAAGCTTTCTTT	CASRQLPGSEAFF	TRBJ1-1	TRBV6-5	-	-
TGCGCCAGCTCGACATGGACAGGGCTTACCTACCGGGACGAGCAGTACTTC	CASSTWTGLTYRDEQYF	TRBJ2-7	TRBV5-1	-	TRBD1
TGTGCCATCAGTGTACAGGGGCTCCCAGATACGCAGTATTTT	CAISVQGLPDTQYF	TRBJ2-3	TRBV10-3	-	TRBD1
TGCGCCAGCAGCAGCGGGACAACTGGGTTTGAGCAGTTCTTC	CASSSGTTGFEQFF	TRBJ2-1	TRBV5-1	-	-
TGTGCCAGCAGTGAAGCTGGGCTAAAACCGGGCTACACCTTC	CASSEAGLKPGYTF	TRBJ1-2	TRBV6-1	-	-
TGCGCCAGCAGCTTGGGCCTGGGCACTAGCACAGATACGCAGTATTTT	CASSLGLGTSTDTQYF	TRBJ2-3	TRBV5-1	-	-
TGTGCCAGCAGGTCCCAGGGGCTCTATGGCTACACCTTC	CASRSQGLYGYTF	TRBJ1-2	TRBV6-1	-	-
TGCGCCAGCAGGCTGGTCCCAGACTACTCAAGGGAGCAGTACTTC	CASRLVPDYSREQYF	TRBJ2-7	TRBV5-1	-	-
TGTGCCAGCAGTCCCGGGGGACTAGGAGAGACCCAGTACTTC	CASSPGGLGETQYF	TRBJ2-5	TRBV6-6	-	TRBD2
TGTGCCAGCAGCTTAGATCTAGCGGGGGACACAGATACGCAGTATTTT	CASSLDLAGDTDTQYF	TRBJ2-3	TRBV7-8	-	TRBD2
TGTGCCAGCAGCTTAGGGCCTTCTCTCAATCAGCCCCAGCATTTT	CASSLGPSLNQPQHF	TRBJ1-5	TRBV7-6	-	-
TGTGCCAGCAGCTGGACAGGGGGCGCTTGGTACGAGCAGTACTTC	CASSWTGGAWYEQYF	TRBJ2-7	TRBV7-2	-	TRBD1
TGTGCCAGCAGTGATCTAGGACAGGGTAATGAAAAACTGTTTTTT	CASSDLGQGNEKLFF	TRBJ1-4	TRBV2	-	TRBD1
TGTGCCAGCACCACGGGACAGGGTGAGTCTGGGGCCAACGTCCTGACTTTC	CASTTGQGESGANVLTF	TRBJ2-6	TRBV6-4	-	TRBD1
TGTGCCAGCAGCCTGGGGACTAGCGGGGGGACAGATACGCAGTATTTT	CASSLGTSGGTDTQYF	TRBJ2-3	TRBV5-4	-	TRBD2
TGTGCCATCAGTGAGTCTACGACAGGGACTTACGAGCAGTACTTC	CAISESTTGTYEQYF	TRBJ2-7	TRBV10-3	-	-
TGTGCCAGCAGCTTCACAGACTACGAGCAGTACTTC	CASSFTDYEQYF	TRBJ2-7	TRBV2	-	-
TGTGCCACCAGCATCCTCTACAATGAGCAGTTCTTC	CATSILYNEQFF	TRBJ2-1	TRBV15	-	-
TGTGCCAGTAGTGCGAGGACAGGAGGGAGCTCCTACGAGCAGTACTTC	CASSARTGGSSYEQYF	TRBJ2-7	TRBV19	-	-
TGTGCCATCAGCGACGGGACAGCAGAATACTACGAGCAGTACTTC	CAISDGTAEYYEQYF	TRBJ2-7	TRBV10-3	-	TRBD1